The following is a T cell receptor beta chain sequence with its context. The sample comes from a study of blood T cell repertoires in COVID-19. The wider study: Spain, Italy and the United States supplied samples that represented acute and convalescent COVID-19. Nucleic acid was either cDNA or gDNA, and it came from T cells, B-cell-depleted T cells, or PBMCs.

This CDR3 has 13 residues. Between the trimmed V and J ends, which lost 3 bases and 5 bases, there was a span of 10 bases. In germline, CDR1 is SEHNR, CDR2 FQNEAQ (reference sequence). Per the original methods: Amplified reference gene primers provided the basis for estimating nucleated cell counts. TCRdb keeps only in-frame clones here, not all; method: immunoSEQ multiplex PCR. V and J calls and clone size follow that table, whereas D and trimming were derived from the DNA. The sample contains about 50,000 clones, over 75% of which appear only once. Sequences were obtained from peripheral blood. The chain recombines TRBV7-9 with TRBJ1-1, with D perhaps matching TRBD1 (6 bases). This TCR was sampled from a man in his fifties or sixties with active COVID-19. The CDR3 DNA follows: TGTGCCAGCAGCTTCCGACAGGAGACTGAAGCTTTCTTT. Protein sequence: CASSFRQETEAFF. The full variable domain, its missing parts supplied by reference TRBV7-9 and TRBJ1-1, is DTGVSQNPRHKITKRGQNVTFRCDPISEHNRLYWYRQTLGQGPEFLTYFQNEAQLEKSRLLSDRFSAERPKGSFSTLEIQRTEQGDSAMYLCASSFRQETEAFFGQGTRLTVV.